The entry below describes one TCR beta chain. The antigen is unknown. The CDR3 has 12 residues. V lost 8 bases and J 14 bases, leaving 19 bases between the germline ends. In germline, CDR1 is MRHNA, CDR2 SNTAGT. The data stem from a study of long-term antiretroviral therapy in people with HIV. Run at survey level, the immunoSEQ assay was version v3.0. Only in-frame clones appear in the TCRdb table, and some are missing; sequencing was by immunoSEQ multiplex PCR. The sample records more than 20,000 clones, approximately 90% being singletons. Study results and caveats: Information pertaining to ART adherence, viral resistance or therapeutic modifications was not obtained.

The sequences come from unsorted PBMCs, collected 2.7 years after starting antiretroviral therapy. The rearrangement uses TRBV6-4 and TRBJ2-1, with D tentatively TRBD1 or TRBD2 (5 bases each). The clonotype originates from a man aged 35 to 55 with HIV. The CDR3 coding sequence is TGTGCCAGCTGGGGGACCTCCGACTCGGAGTTCTTC. It specifies CASWGTSDSEFF.